Listed here are 6 T cell receptor beta chains from one sample, sequenced in a study of T-cell memory formation after mild COVID-19. Each CDR3 protein is one row after TCRdb ran MiXCR on the 5' RACE reads. This sample has hundreds of thousands of distinct CDR3 sequences, with 20% found just once. The sequenced sample consisted of PBMCs or a T cell subset sorted from them (not recorded which). Source of these receptors: an adult woman who had mild COVID-19 (a few samples of this study predate the infection). Cell type and time point are not known.

The J gene is TRBJ2-3, the V gene TRBV2; the D gene is possibly TRBD2 (7 bases). V dropped 7 bases and J dropped 0 bases, with 17 bases sitting between them. This CDR3 comprises 16 residues. Germline CDR1 reads SNHLY; CDR2 reads FYNNEI. In DNA, the CDR3 is TGTGCCAGCAACCCTGCACGGGGGGCTAGCACAGATACGCAGTATTTT. It codes for CASNPARGASTDTQYF.

This clonotype was found a few times. The rearrangement joins TRBV2 to TRBJ1-2, with D possibly TRBD1 on 5 matching bases. Trimming removed 7 bases at V and 3 bases at J, with 9 bases between. This CDR3 comprises 12 residues. Germline lookup yields CDR1 SNHLY and CDR2 FYNNEI. The CDR3 loop is CASNRFYYGYTF. CDR3 bases: TGTGCCAGCAACAGGTTTTACTATGGCTACACCTTC. Using reference TRBV2 and TRBJ1-2 for the parts outside the CDR3, the full variable domain is EPEVTQTPSHQVTQMGQEVILRCVPISNHLYFYWYRQILGQKVEFLVSFYNNEISEKSEIFDDQFSVERPDGSNFTLKIRSTKLEDSAMYFCASNRFYYGYTFGSGTRLTVV.

The rearrangement uses TRBV29-1 and TRBJ2-3, with TRBD2 matching 7 bases. The CDR3 totals 13 residues. Germline assignment: CDR1 SQVTM and CDR2 ANQGSEA. V shed 4 bases, J shed 3 bases, and the junction held 4 bases outside the gene matches. CDR3 sequence reads: CSVGLAATDTQYF. CDR3 nucleotide sequence: TGCAGCGTTGGCCTAGCGGCGACAGATACGCAGTATTTT.

The rearrangement uses TRBV15 and TRBJ1-2, with unresolved D. CDR1 and CDR2 from the germline V gene are LNHNV and YYDKDF (reference sequence). Deletions cut 0 bases from V and 14 bases from J, with 25 bases between. CDR3 size: 16 residues. CDR3 amino acids: CATSRDNSRLEAGSTF. CDR3 nucleotides: TGTGCCACCAGCAGAGATAATTCCCGGCTTGAGGCCGGCAGTACCTTC.

This clonotype was seen just once. This chain links TRBV6-5 with TRBJ2-5; D is uncertain. The CDR3 totals 12 residues. V lost 8 bases and J 4 bases, leaving 11 bases between the germline ends. CDR1 is MNHEY and CDR2 is SVGAGI in the germline V gene. This CDR3 is CASGSPPETQYF. The CDR3 nucleotides read TGTGCCAGCGGTAGCCCCCCAGAGACCCAGTACTTC.

The genes are TRBV27 and TRBJ1-5, with no clear D. CDR3 length equals 12 residues. The germline V and J ends were trimmed by 3 bases and 15 bases, with 15 bases remaining between them. The germline V gene encodes CDR1 MNHEY and CDR2 SMNVEV (reference sequence). As DNA, the CDR3 is TGTGCCAGCAGTTTTGGAGGAGCAGTTCTGCATTTT. Its translation: CASSFGGAVLHF.